A selection of T cell receptor beta chains follows, all from one sample in a study of T cell responses to AZD1222 COVID-19 vaccine. TCRdb's copy holds only in-frame clones and misses some; the assay was immunoSEQ multiplex PCR. The sample lists roughly 100,000 clones, about 90% seen once, with 4% to 6% in the top ten. Sequenced here: peripheral blood, sampled on day 0 of AZD1222 vaccination. These receptors were obtained from an adult in good health. Both conserved end residues are part of each CDR3. Each record gives: clone size, J gene, V gene, D gene, CDR3 DNA, CDR3 protein. D genes are given only for firm matches. Size is stated for part of the rows, as once, few or many counts, or as a class when the clone is expanded.

clone_size: NA; j_call: TRBJ1-2; v_call: TRBV4-1; d_call: NA; cdr3_nt: TGCGCCAGCAGCTCCGCGGACTTGAGCTACACCTTC; cdr3_aa: CASSSADLSYTF
clone_size: NA; j_call: TRBJ2-7; v_call: TRBV6-1; d_call: TRBD1; cdr3_nt: TGTGCCAGCAGTGAAACGGGGGACAGGGACGAGCAGTACTTC; cdr3_aa: CASSETGDRDEQYF
clone_size: NA; j_call: TRBJ2-5; v_call: TRBV19; d_call: TRBD2; cdr3_nt: TGTGCTTCTAAGGATAGCGGGGGACGGGAGACCCAGTACTTC; cdr3_aa: CASKDSGGRETQYF
clone_size: NA; j_call: TRBJ1-2; v_call: TRBV18; d_call: TRBD1; cdr3_nt: TGTGCCAGCTCAGATCCGACAGGGTTTGGCTACACCTTC; cdr3_aa: CASSDPTGFGYTF
clone_size: once; j_call: TRBJ1-2; v_call: TRBV4-2; d_call: TRBD1; cdr3_nt: TGTGCCAGCAGCCAAGCGAGGGGGACAGGGCTAGGGCAGACTAGGGGCTACACCTTC; cdr3_aa: CASSQARGTGLGQTRGYTF
clone_size: NA; j_call: TRBJ2-5; v_call: TRBV18; d_call: TRBD1; cdr3_nt: TGTGCCAGCTCCTCAAGACAGGGGGGTGAGACCCAGTACTTC; cdr3_aa: CASSSRQGGETQYF
clone_size: NA; j_call: TRBJ1-3; v_call: TRBV4-1; d_call: TRBD1; cdr3_nt: TGCGCCAGCAGCGAAGGGACAGGAATCCGCTCTGGAAACACCATATATTTT; cdr3_aa: CASSEGTGIRSGNTIYF
clone_size: NA; j_call: TRBJ1-2; v_call: TRBV25-1; d_call: TRBD1; cdr3_nt: TGTGCCAGCAGTGCCCAGTACAGGGGATATGGCTACACCTTC; cdr3_aa: CASSAQYRGYGYTF
clone_size: NA; j_call: TRBJ2-2; v_call: TRBV6-6; d_call: NA; cdr3_nt: TGTGCCAGCAGCTTCGACCACAACACCGGGGAGCTGTTTTTT; cdr3_aa: CASSFDHNTGELFF
clone_size: NA; j_call: TRBJ2-2; v_call: TRBV7-3; d_call: NA; cdr3_nt: TGTGCCAGCAGCTTCGGGACGACCGGGGAGCTGTTTTTT; cdr3_aa: CASSFGTTGELFF
clone_size: NA; j_call: TRBJ2-3; v_call: TRBV7-3; d_call: NA; cdr3_nt: TGTGCCAGCAGCCTCGGGACGGGAAGCACAGATACGCAGTATTTT; cdr3_aa: CASSLGTGSTDTQYF
clone_size: NA; j_call: TRBJ2-7; v_call: TRBV10-1; d_call: TRBD1; cdr3_nt: TGCGCCAGCAAGGGGGACAGGGCCTACGAGCAGTACTTC; cdr3_aa: CASKGDRAYEQYF
clone_size: NA; j_call: TRBJ1-4; v_call: TRBV5-4; d_call: NA; cdr3_nt: TGTGCCAGCAGCTTGGATCAGGGAGGGAAACTGTTTTTT; cdr3_aa: CASSLDQGGKLFF
clone_size: NA; j_call: TRBJ2-1; v_call: TRBV6-5; d_call: TRBD2; cdr3_nt: TGTGCCAGCGGCTCGAGCGGGGGCAATGAGCAGTTCTTC; cdr3_aa: CASGSSGGNEQFF